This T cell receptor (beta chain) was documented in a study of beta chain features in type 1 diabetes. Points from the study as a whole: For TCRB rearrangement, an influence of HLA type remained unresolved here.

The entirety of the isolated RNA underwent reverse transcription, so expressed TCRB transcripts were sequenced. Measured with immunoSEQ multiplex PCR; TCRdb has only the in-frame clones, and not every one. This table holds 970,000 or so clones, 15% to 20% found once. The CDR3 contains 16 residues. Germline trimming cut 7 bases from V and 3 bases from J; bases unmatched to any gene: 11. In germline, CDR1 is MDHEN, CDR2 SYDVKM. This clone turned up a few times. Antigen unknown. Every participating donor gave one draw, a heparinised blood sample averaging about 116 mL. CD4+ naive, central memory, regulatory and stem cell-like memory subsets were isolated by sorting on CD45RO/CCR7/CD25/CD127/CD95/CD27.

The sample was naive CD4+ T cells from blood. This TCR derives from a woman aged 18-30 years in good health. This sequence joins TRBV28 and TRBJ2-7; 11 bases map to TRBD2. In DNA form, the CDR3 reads TGTGCCAGCATAGACGGAGGGACTAGCGGAAACTACGAGCAGTACTTC. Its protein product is CASIDGGTSGNYEQYF.